A selection of T cell receptor beta chains follows, all from one sample in a study of OX40 agonist ivuxolimab in advanced cancers. The table came from immunoSEQ multiplex PCR; TCRdb's copy has only in-frame clones and leaves some out. This table holds 11,000 or so clones, 79% found once. Here the sequenced sample was CD4+ or CD8+ T cells sorted from blood, taken in a trial of the OX40 agonist ivuxolimab. The receptors here all came from an adult with an advanced solid tumor such as melanoma, head and neck, liver or kidney cancer. Each CDR3 is given with its conserved first and last residue. D genes are given only for firm matches. Rows give clone size only sometimes, using once, few, many, or a class for an expanded clone.

v_gene: TRBV13; j_gene: TRBJ2-2; abundance: -; d_gene: TRBD2; CDR3nt: TGTGCCAGCAGCACCCAACTAGCGGGAGTTACCGGGGAGCTGTTTTTT; CDR3aa: CASSTQLAGVTGELFF
v_gene: TRBV7-9; j_gene: TRBJ1-2; abundance: -; d_gene: -; CDR3nt: TGTGCCAGCAGCCCCAACACGGACCACTATGGCTACACCTTC; CDR3aa: CASSPNTDHYGYTF
v_gene: TRBV29-1; j_gene: TRBJ2-5; abundance: -; d_gene: TRBD2; CDR3nt: TGCAGCGTTGAGGGACGGAGCGGGAACGTCGGGGAGACCCAGTACTTC; CDR3aa: CSVEGRSGNVGETQYF
v_gene: TRBV5-4; j_gene: TRBJ1-2; abundance: -; d_gene: TRBD1; CDR3nt: TGTGCCAGCGGGGACCGGGACAGACTCTATGGCTACACCTTC; CDR3aa: CASGDRDRLYGYTF
v_gene: TRBV7-9; j_gene: TRBJ2-7; abundance: -; d_gene: TRBD2; CDR3nt: TGTGCCAGCAGCCCCACTAGCGGGGCCTACGAGCAGTACTTC; CDR3aa: CASSPTSGAYEQYF
v_gene: TRBV7-2; j_gene: TRBJ2-1; abundance: -; d_gene: TRBD2; CDR3nt: TGTGCCAGCAGCTTAGGATGGCGGACTAGCGGGGGGCGGGATGAGCAGTTCTTC; CDR3aa: CASSLGWRTSGGRDEQFF
v_gene: TRBV9; j_gene: TRBJ2-2; abundance: -; d_gene: -; CDR3nt: TGTGCCAGCAGTGCGGGGCAGGGTTGGACCGGGGAGCTGTTTTTT; CDR3aa: CASSAGQGWTGELFF
v_gene: TRBV27; j_gene: TRBJ1-6; abundance: -; d_gene: TRBD1; CDR3nt: TGTGCCAGCAGTTTACAGGGGGCTAATTCACCCCTCCACTTT; CDR3aa: CASSLQGANSPLHF
v_gene: TRBV29-1; j_gene: TRBJ2-7; abundance: -; d_gene: TRBD1; CDR3nt: TGCAGCGTTCGGACAGGGGGGTTCTACGAGCAGTACTTC; CDR3aa: CSVRTGGFYEQYF
v_gene: TRBV6-4; j_gene: TRBJ2-3; abundance: -; d_gene: TRBD2; CDR3nt: TGTGCCAGCAGTAAACTAGCGGAGGCAGCAGATACGCAGTATTTT; CDR3aa: CASSKLAEAADTQYF
v_gene: TRBV5-6; j_gene: TRBJ2-3; abundance: -; d_gene: -; CDR3nt: TGTGCCAGCAGCTTGGGACAGGCCCCAGATACGCAGTATTTT; CDR3aa: CASSLGQAPDTQYF
v_gene: TRBV28; j_gene: TRBJ2-7; abundance: -; d_gene: -; CDR3nt: TGTGCCAGCAGTCCCACGGGGGGCCTCTCCTACGAGCAGTACTTC; CDR3aa: CASSPTGGLSYEQYF
v_gene: TRBV9; j_gene: TRBJ2-3; abundance: -; d_gene: TRBD2; CDR3nt: TGTGCCAGCAGCGTAGAGGCTAGCGGGAGGGATACGCAGTATTTT; CDR3aa: CASSVEASGRDTQYF
v_gene: TRBV4-3; j_gene: TRBJ1-5; abundance: -; d_gene: -; CDR3nt: TGCGCCAGCAGCCAAGATAATTCAGGGGCCAATCAGCCCCAGCATTTT; CDR3aa: CASSQDNSGANQPQHF
v_gene: TRBV4-3; j_gene: TRBJ2-7; abundance: -; d_gene: TRBD1; CDR3nt: TGCGCCAGCAGCCAAGCCGGGACAGAAGGTTACTACGAGCAGTACTTC; CDR3aa: CASSQAGTEGYYEQYF
v_gene: TRBV4-3; j_gene: TRBJ1-4; abundance: once; d_gene: -; CDR3nt: TGCGCCAGCAGCCAAGAGGCTAAAGGGGGGGATGAAAAACTGTTTTTT; CDR3aa: CASSQEAKGGDEKLFF
v_gene: TRBV4-3; j_gene: TRBJ2-1; abundance: -; d_gene: -; CDR3nt: TGCGCCAGCAGCCAAGACCCTATTAATGAGCAGTTCTTC; CDR3aa: CASSQDPINEQFF
v_gene: TRBV4-3; j_gene: TRBJ1-2; abundance: -; d_gene: -; CDR3nt: TGCGCCAGCAGCCAAGTGGGGGCGCAGTATGGCTACACCTTC; CDR3aa: CASSQVGAQYGYTF
v_gene: TRBV9; j_gene: TRBJ1-1; abundance: -; d_gene: -; CDR3nt: TGTGCCAGCAGCGTAGAAGGGGGGGTGAACACTGAAGCTTTCTTT; CDR3aa: CASSVEGGVNTEAFF
v_gene: TRBV7-9; j_gene: TRBJ2-1; abundance: -; d_gene: -; CDR3nt: TGTGCCAGCAGCAGGAGCGACAATGAGCAGTTCTTC; CDR3aa: CASSRSDNEQFF
v_gene: TRBV5-4; j_gene: TRBJ2-2; abundance: -; d_gene: -; CDR3nt: TGTGCCAGCAGCTTGGCCGCCCCCACCGGGGAGCTGTTTTTT; CDR3aa: CASSLAAPTGELFF
v_gene: TRBV4-3; j_gene: TRBJ1-5; abundance: -; d_gene: -; CDR3nt: TGCGCCAGCAGCCAAGATTGGCAGTTTAGCAATCAGCCCCAGCATTTT; CDR3aa: CASSQDWQFSNQPQHF
v_gene: TRBV28; j_gene: TRBJ1-3; abundance: few; d_gene: TRBD1; CDR3nt: TGTGCCAGCAGACCCTCGGGTCCACACAGGGGGCAAGACTCTGGAAACACCATATATTTT; CDR3aa: CASRPSGPHRGQDSGNTIYF
v_gene: TRBV25-1; j_gene: TRBJ2-7; abundance: -; d_gene: -; CDR3nt: TGTGCCAGCGGCCCCCAGGGCTACGAGCAGTACTTC; CDR3aa: CASGPQGYEQYF
v_gene: TRBV5-6; j_gene: TRBJ2-7; abundance: -; d_gene: -; CDR3nt: TGTGCCAGCAGCAAGGGGTCCTACGAGCAGTACTTC; CDR3aa: CASSKGSYEQYF
v_gene: TRBV19; j_gene: TRBJ2-7; abundance: -; d_gene: -; CDR3nt: TGTGCCAGTAGTTTAGGGGGCTCCTACGAGCAGTACTTC; CDR3aa: CASSLGGSYEQYF
v_gene: TRBV2; j_gene: TRBJ2-4; abundance: -; d_gene: -; CDR3nt: TGTGCCAGCAGTCCGAGCGGAGTTCTAGCCAAAAACATTCAGTACTTC; CDR3aa: CASSPSGVLAKNIQYF
v_gene: TRBV7-2; j_gene: TRBJ2-3; abundance: -; d_gene: -; CDR3nt: TGTGCCAGCAGCTTAGAGGGGTCGGGGTACAGCACAGATACGCAGTATTTT; CDR3aa: CASSLEGSGYSTDTQYF
v_gene: TRBV19; j_gene: TRBJ1-6; abundance: -; d_gene: -; CDR3nt: TGTGCCAGTAGTATATCTCCTGGAGGCTCACCCCTCCACTTT; CDR3aa: CASSISPGGSPLHF
v_gene: TRBV27; j_gene: TRBJ2-5; abundance: few; d_gene: -; CDR3nt: TGTGCCAGCAGGGGAGAGGGCGGGAACCAAGAGACCCAGTACTTC; CDR3aa: CASRGEGGNQETQYF
v_gene: TRBV28; j_gene: TRBJ1-3; abundance: -; d_gene: -; CDR3nt: TGTGCCAGCAGTTTATGGGGGGGCCAACTCCTGGGAAACACCATATATTTT; CDR3aa: CASSLWGGQLLGNTIYF
v_gene: TRBV4-3; j_gene: TRBJ1-5; abundance: -; d_gene: TRBD1; CDR3nt: TGCGCCAGCAGCCATGACAGGGGGGGTATGTGGCCCCAGCATTTT; CDR3aa: CASSHDRGGMWPQHF
v_gene: TRBV14; j_gene: TRBJ2-7; abundance: -; d_gene: TRBD2; CDR3nt: TGTGCCAGCAGCCCGACTAGCGGGAACTCTGAGCAGTACTTC; CDR3aa: CASSPTSGNSEQYF
v_gene: TRBV7-9; j_gene: TRBJ2-2; abundance: -; d_gene: -; CDR3nt: TGTGCCAGCAGCTTTGGGGACGACACCGGGGAGCTGTTTTTT; CDR3aa: CASSFGDDTGELFF
v_gene: TRBV19; j_gene: TRBJ2-7; abundance: few; d_gene: -; CDR3nt: TGTGCCAGTAGTCTGCGGGGCCACTACGAGCAGTACTTC; CDR3aa: CASSLRGHYEQYF
v_gene: TRBV9; j_gene: TRBJ2-5; abundance: -; d_gene: -; CDR3nt: TGTGCCAGCGCAGCCCCAGCCCAAGAGACCCAGTACTTC; CDR3aa: CASAAPAQETQYF
v_gene: TRBV2; j_gene: TRBJ1-2; abundance: -; d_gene: TRBD1; CDR3nt: TGTGCCAGCGGCTCCGGGACAGGGGGCCCTGGCTACACCTTC; CDR3aa: CASGSGTGGPGYTF
v_gene: TRBV5-1; j_gene: TRBJ2-2; abundance: -; d_gene: -; CDR3nt: TGCGCCAGCAGCTCTAGCTCGAACACCGGGGAGCTGTTTTTT; CDR3aa: CASSSSSNTGELFF
v_gene: TRBV19; j_gene: TRBJ2-7; abundance: once; d_gene: TRBD1; CDR3nt: TGTGCCAGTAGCCGGGACAGTTACTACGAGCAGTACTTC; CDR3aa: CASSRDSYYEQYF
v_gene: TRBV28; j_gene: TRBJ2-3; abundance: -; d_gene: -; CDR3nt: TGTGCCAGCAGTTTACGAAAGGAGCGGACCCTCACAAACACAAGAATTCGACCCACAGATACGCAGTATTTT; CDR3aa: CASSLRKERTLTNTRIRPTDTQYF
v_gene: TRBV5-6; j_gene: TRBJ1-2; abundance: -; d_gene: -; CDR3nt: TGTGCCAGCAGCTTCCAGGGGATGAACTATGGCTACACCTTC; CDR3aa: CASSFQGMNYGYTF
v_gene: TRBV7-9; j_gene: TRBJ2-7; abundance: -; d_gene: -; CDR3nt: TGTGCCAGCAGCCCTGGACCCTCCTACGAGCAGTACTTC; CDR3aa: CASSPGPSYEQYF
v_gene: TRBV9; j_gene: TRBJ2-1; abundance: once; d_gene: -; CDR3nt: TGTGCCAGCTCCGACTCCTTCGGGGGGCCTTACAATGAGCAGTTCTTC; CDR3aa: CASSDSFGGPYNEQFF
v_gene: TRBV9; j_gene: TRBJ2-3; abundance: -; d_gene: TRBD2; CDR3nt: TGTGCCAGCAGCGTAGAGGGGACTAGCGGAGCCTTTAGCACAGATACGCAGTATTTT; CDR3aa: CASSVEGTSGAFSTDTQYF
v_gene: TRBV7-9; j_gene: TRBJ1-1; abundance: -; d_gene: -; CDR3nt: TGTGCCAGCATCCTAGGCGGTACTGAAGCTTTCTTT; CDR3aa: CASILGGTEAFF
v_gene: TRBV13; j_gene: TRBJ2-1; abundance: -; d_gene: TRBD2; CDR3nt: TGTGCCACTCACGCAAGGCGGGGGGCCCTAAATGAGCAGTTCTTC; CDR3aa: CATHARRGALNEQFF
v_gene: TRBV6-4; j_gene: TRBJ1-1; abundance: -; d_gene: -; CDR3nt: TGTGCCAGCAGTTACTCGTATGGGAACACTGAAGCTTTCTTT; CDR3aa: CASSYSYGNTEAFF
v_gene: TRBV28; j_gene: TRBJ1-4; abundance: -; d_gene: -; CDR3nt: TGTGCCAGCAGCTCCCCGGGAGCCCCGATTAATGAAAAACTGTTTTTT; CDR3aa: CASSSPGAPINEKLFF
v_gene: TRBV6-4; j_gene: TRBJ2-1; abundance: few; d_gene: -; CDR3nt: TGTGCCAGCAGTGACTCGGGGTACAATGAGCAGTTCTTC; CDR3aa: CASSDSGYNEQFF
v_gene: TRBV7-9; j_gene: TRBJ2-7; abundance: -; d_gene: -; CDR3nt: TGTGCCAGCAGCTGGGGGACTGATACCTACGAGCAGTACTTC; CDR3aa: CASSWGTDTYEQYF
v_gene: TRBV10-1; j_gene: TRBJ1-2; abundance: medium-sized; d_gene: -; CDR3nt: TGCGCCAGAGCCCCTCCCGTGGGACTGATCTATGGCTACACCTTC; CDR3aa: CARAPPVGLIYGYTF
v_gene: TRBV2; j_gene: TRBJ2-5; abundance: -; d_gene: -; CDR3nt: TGTGCCAGCAGTGAAGATCGAAGCGGATATGAGCAGTACTTC; CDR3aa: CASSEDRSGYEQYF
v_gene: TRBV28; j_gene: TRBJ2-7; abundance: -; d_gene: TRBD2; CDR3nt: TGTGCCAGCAGACTCTTCGCCGGGGGGGCTGGATCCTACGAGCAGTACTTC; CDR3aa: CASRLFAGGAGSYEQYF
v_gene: TRBV7-2; j_gene: TRBJ1-2; abundance: -; d_gene: -; CDR3nt: TGTGCCAGCAGCTTATACGGTTCCAACTATGGCTACACCTTC; CDR3aa: CASSLYGSNYGYTF